What follows describes a single TCR beta chain. This sample's TCRbeta library carried unique molecular identifier barcodes. TCRdb called the PCR reads again in MiXCR, with one record for every CDR3 protein. The sample shows around 500,000 distinct CDR3 sequences, under 15% of them seen only once. The CDR3 has 15 residues. V dropped 5 bases and J dropped 2; count of bases not matched to a gene: 6. The data are from a study of T-cell reconstitution after alpha-beta-depleted transplantation in children. Sequencing was performed on PBMCs from the stem cell graft donor, taken from the stem cell graft. The sequence came from a human donor who donated a stem cell graft to a child with combined immunodeficiency. The V and J genes are TRBV12-3 or TRBV12-4 and TRBJ2-1, with 7 positions matching TRBD1. CDR3 coding DNA: TGTGCCAGCAGTCCCGGACAGGAGACCTACAATGAGCAGTTCTTC. Translating it yields CASSPGQETYNEQFF.